Presented here are 16 T cell receptor beta chains from one specimen sequenced in a study of blood T cell repertoires in COVID-19. This table comes from immunoSEQ multiplex PCR, and its TCRdb copy is limited to in-frame clones, with some not included. The repertoire consists of 100,000 to 150,000 clones, with around 85% occurring once and the leading ten covering approximately 18%. Material: peripheral blood. The origin of the receptors is a woman aged 80 or older with acute or convalescent COVID-19.

DNA for the CDR3: TGTGCCAGCAGCCGAACCGGGACTACCTACAATGAGCAGTTCTTC. Its protein is CASSRTGTTYNEQFF. This chain uses TRBV11-2 with TRBJ2-1; the match to TRBD2 covers 7 bases. From germline, CDR1 is SGHAT and CDR2 FQNNGV. This CDR3 has 15 residues. J gave up 2 bases and V 5 bases, and 6 bases lay outside the gene matches.

J is TRBJ1-4 and V is TRBV7-2, with TRBD1 matching 8 bases. V was pared by 0 bases and J by 5 bases, with 5 bases of the junction left unmatched. CDR1 is SGHTA and CDR2 is FQGNSA in the germline V gene. This CDR3 is 16 amino acids long. The CDR3 region is CASSLARTGTNEKLFF. For the CDR3, the DNA is TGTGCCAGCAGCTTAGCAAGGACAGGGACGAATGAAAAACTGTTTTTT.

The chain's CDR3 is CASSFADSYNEQFF. In DNA, the CDR3 is TGTGCCAGCAGTTTCGCGGACTCCTACAATGAGCAGTTCTTC. V gene TRBV28 combines with J gene TRBJ2-1; D not resolved. The CDR3 is 14 amino acids. The germline V and J ends were trimmed by 3 bases and 0 bases, with 6 bases remaining between them. The germline V gene encodes CDR1 MDHEN and CDR2 SYDVKM.

CDR3 in amino acids: CASSLWGPRNSPLHF. The CDR3 region has the DNA TGTGCCAGCAGCCTTTGGGGGCCTCGGAATTCACCCCTCCACTTT. This chain uses TRBV2 with TRBJ1-6; a possible D gene is TRBD1 (6 bases). The CDR3 extends over 15 amino acids. Germline CDR1 and CDR2: SNHLY and FYNNEI. V was pared by 6 bases and J by 7 bases, with 16 bases between.

The V and J genes are TRBV5-1 and TRBJ2-7, with 14 bases identical to TRBD2. Germline V gene data show CDR1 as SGHRS and CDR2 as YFSETQ. With 0 bases clipped from V and 2 bases from J, the junction kept 4 bases outside the gene matches. The CDR3 totals 17 residues. CDR3 amino acids: CASSLGGLAGVTYEQYF. In DNA form, the CDR3 reads TGCGCCAGCAGCTTGGGGGGACTAGCGGGAGTAACCTACGAGCAGTACTTC.

J is TRBJ1-2 and V is TRBV3-1 (or the pseudogene TRBV3-2), with TRBD1 as a possible D gene (5 bases). The CDR3 contains 15 residues. Germline loops: CDR1 LGHDT, CDR2 YNNKEL (reference sequence). V lost 4 bases and J 7 bases, leaving 19 bases between the germline ends. The CDR3 is CASSPRREGRFGYTF. CDR3 nucleotides: TGTGCCAGCAGCCCCCGCCGGGAGGGACGCTTTGGCTACACCTTC.

The chain employs TRBV7-2 and TRBJ1-3; the D gene is possibly TRBD1 (6 bases). Germline V gene lookup returns CDR1 SGHTA and CDR2 FQGNSA. This CDR3 region has 15 residues. V was cut by 3 bases and J by 0 bases, with 9 bases left in between. CDR3 in amino acids: CASSFDRSSGNTIYF. The DNA for the CDR3 is TGTGCCAGCAGCTTCGACAGGTCCTCTGGAAACACCATATATTTT.

The chain couples TRBV28 to TRBJ1-2; the D is unclear. CDR3 length: 13 residues. Trimming stripped 5 bases from V and 2 bases from J, with 9 bases between. The germline V gene has CDR1 MDHEN and CDR2 SYDVKM. CDR3 sequence: CASSPLGNYGYTF. Here the CDR3 DNA reads TGTGCCAGCAGTCCCCTTGGCAACTATGGCTACACCTTC.

The chain uses TRBV11-2 and TRBJ1-1, with 9 bases identical to TRBD1. Germline CDR1 is SGHAT and CDR2 is FQNNGV. The CDR3 consists of 15 residues. V shed 10 bases and J 4 bases; nucleotides not matched to a gene: 13. In nucleotides, the CDR3 is TGTGCCACCAAGTCCCGGGACAGGGTGGGCACTGAAGCTTTCTTT. This sequence encodes CATKSRDRVGTEAFF.

The chain joins TRBV19 to TRBJ1-1; possible D gene TRBD1, 6 bases. V dropped 6 bases and J dropped 1 base, with 24 bases sitting between them. The CDR3 extends over 18 amino acids. CDR1 and CDR2 from the germline V gene are LNHDA and SQIVND (reference sequence). In DNA form, the CDR3 reads TGTGCCAGTAGCATATTTACCTCAGGGGCACGACCGAACACTGAAGCTTTCTTT. The encoded protein is CASSIFTSGARPNTEAFF.

The V gene is TRBV7-2, the J gene TRBJ2-7, with a possible D match to TRBD1 (6 bases). This CDR3 region has 15 residues. Germline CDR1 reads SGHTA; CDR2 reads FQGNSA. The germline V and J ends were trimmed by 6 bases and 1 base, with 16 bases remaining between them. The CDR3 nucleotides read TGTGCCAGCAGAACGGGACATGGGTTTTCCTACGAGCAGTACTTC. Encoded protein: CASRTGHGFSYEQYF.

V is TRBV5-4 and J is TRBJ1-1; 9 bases align to TRBD1. Germline V gene data show CDR1 as SGHNT and CDR2 as YYREEE (reference sequence). This CDR3 spans 16 amino acids. V lost 4 bases to trimming and J lost 11 bases; unmatched junction nucleotides: 18. The CDR3 DNA follows: TGTGCCAGCAGCCTACCGGGACAGGGTAGGCTAAATGAGGCTTTCTTT. Translating it yields CASSLPGQGRLNEAFF.

The chain is built from TRBV10-2 and TRBJ2-7, with 14 bases identical to TRBD2. CDR1 WSHSY and CDR2 SAAADI come from the germline V gene. The CDR3 runs to 15 residues. J was trimmed by 3 bases and V by 6 bases; bases with no gene match: 4. The CDR3 region has the DNA TGCGCCAGCAGCCTGGGACTAGCGGGAGTCTACGAGCAGTACTTC. Residues: CASSLGLAGVYEQYF.

This chain joins TRBV5-8 and TRBJ1-1; no definite D call. The CDR3 has 13 residues. Germline loops: CDR1 SGHTS, CDR2 YDEGEE. The ends were cut back, 5 bases at V and 3 bases at J, with 11 bases in the middle. CDR3 in DNA: TGTGCCAGCAGTACCGGAGGGTACACTGAAGCTTTCTTT. Protein product: CASSTGGYTEAFF.

This clone was detected once. CDR3 region: CASSRTSTSYEQYF. The CDR3 nucleotides read TGTGCCAGCAGTCGAACTAGCACCTCCTACGAGCAGTACTTC. The chain links TRBV11-2 to TRBJ2-7; weak D call: TRBD2 (6 bases). From germline, CDR1 is SGHAT and CDR2 FQNNGV. V was shortened by 6 bases and J by 0 bases, with 12 bases between the two germline ends. This CDR3 is built from 14 residues. The entire variable domain, with the rest obtained from reference TRBV11-2 and TRBJ2-7, is as follows: EAGVAQSPRYKIIEKRQSVAFWCNPISGHATLYWYQQILGQGPKLLIQFQNNGVVDDSQLPKDRFSAERLKGVDSTLKIQPAKLEDSAVYLCASSRTSTSYEQYFGPGTRLTVT.

The chain carries TRBV4-3 and TRBJ1-1; tentative D call: TRBD1 (6 bases). The length of the CDR3 is 14 residues. The V gene's germline CDR1 is LGHNA and CDR2 YSLEER. V was pared by 4 bases and J by 8 bases, with 17 bases between. The DNA of the CDR3 is TGCGCCAGCAGCCGAAGACAGGCAGGTGGGGAAGCTTTCTTT. Protein product: CASSRRQAGGEAFF.